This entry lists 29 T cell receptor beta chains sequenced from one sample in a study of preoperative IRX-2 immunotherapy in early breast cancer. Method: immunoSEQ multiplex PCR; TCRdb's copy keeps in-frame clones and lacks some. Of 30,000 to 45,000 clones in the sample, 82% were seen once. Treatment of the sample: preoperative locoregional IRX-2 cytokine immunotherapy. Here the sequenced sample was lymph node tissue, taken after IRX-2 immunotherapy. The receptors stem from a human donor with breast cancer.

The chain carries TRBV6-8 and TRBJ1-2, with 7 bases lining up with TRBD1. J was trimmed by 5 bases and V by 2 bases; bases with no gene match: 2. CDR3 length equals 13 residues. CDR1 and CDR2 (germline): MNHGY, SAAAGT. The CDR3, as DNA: TGTGCCAGCAGTTACCCACAGGGGTATGGCTACACCTTC. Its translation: CASSYPQGYGYTF.

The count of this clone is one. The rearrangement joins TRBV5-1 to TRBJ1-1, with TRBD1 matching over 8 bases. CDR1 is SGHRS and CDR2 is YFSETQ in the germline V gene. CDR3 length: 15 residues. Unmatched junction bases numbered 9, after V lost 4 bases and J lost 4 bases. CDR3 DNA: TGCGCCAGCAGCGTGACAGGGGAAGGGAGCACTGAAGCTTTCTTT. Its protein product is CASSVTGEGSTEAFF. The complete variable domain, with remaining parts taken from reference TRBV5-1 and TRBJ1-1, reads KAGVTQTPRYLIKTRGQQVTLSCSPISGHRSVSWYQQTPGQGLQFLFEYFSETQRNKGNFPGRFSGRQFSNSRSEMNVSTLELGDSALYLCASSVTGEGSTEAFFGQGTRLTVV.

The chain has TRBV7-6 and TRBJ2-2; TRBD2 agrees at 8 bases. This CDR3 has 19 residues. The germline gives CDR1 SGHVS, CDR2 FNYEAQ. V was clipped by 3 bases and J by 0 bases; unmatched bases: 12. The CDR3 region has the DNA TGTGCCAGCAGCTTCCCTCACAGCGGGGGAGAATCGAACACCGGGGAGCTGTTTTTT. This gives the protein CASSFPHSGGESNTGELFF.

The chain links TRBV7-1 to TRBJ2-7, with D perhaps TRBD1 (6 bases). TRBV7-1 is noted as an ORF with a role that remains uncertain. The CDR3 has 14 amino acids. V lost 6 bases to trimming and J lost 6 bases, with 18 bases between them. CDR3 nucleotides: TGTGCCAGCAGTCGTACGACAGGTAAAGTCGAGCAGTACTTC. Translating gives CASSRTTGKVEQYF.

The DNA of the CDR3 is TGTGCCAGTAGTATCGGACAGGGCTTAGAGCAGCCCCAGCATTTT. Protein: CASSIGQGLEQPQHF. V gene TRBV19 combines with J gene TRBJ1-5, with TRBD1 matching 8 bases. There are 15 residues in the CDR3. Germline V lookup: CDR1 LNHDA, CDR2 SQIVND (reference sequence). Germline trimming cut 3 bases from V and 7 bases from J; bases unmatched to any gene: 8.

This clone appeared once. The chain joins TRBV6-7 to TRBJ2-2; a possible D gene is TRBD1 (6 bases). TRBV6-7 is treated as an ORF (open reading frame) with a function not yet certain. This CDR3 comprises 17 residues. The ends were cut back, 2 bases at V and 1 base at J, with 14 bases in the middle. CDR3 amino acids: CASSYERGQKNTGELFF. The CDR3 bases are TGTGCCAGCAGTTACGAGCGAGGACAGAAGAACACCGGGGAGCTGTTTTTT.

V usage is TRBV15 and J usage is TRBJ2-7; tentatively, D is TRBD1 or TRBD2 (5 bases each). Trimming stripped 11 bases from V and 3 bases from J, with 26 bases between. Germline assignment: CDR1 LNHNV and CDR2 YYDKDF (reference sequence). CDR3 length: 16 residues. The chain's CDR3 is CARTYSPHGTDYEQYF. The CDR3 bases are TGTGCCCGAACATACTCTCCGCACGGGACCGACTACGAGCAGTACTTC. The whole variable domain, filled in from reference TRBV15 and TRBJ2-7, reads DAMVIQNPRYQVTQFGKPVTLSCSQTLNHNVMYWYQQKSSQAPKLLFHYYDKDFNNEADTPDNFQSRRPNTSFCFLDIRSPGLGDTAMYLCARTYSPHGTDYEQYFGPGTRLTVT.

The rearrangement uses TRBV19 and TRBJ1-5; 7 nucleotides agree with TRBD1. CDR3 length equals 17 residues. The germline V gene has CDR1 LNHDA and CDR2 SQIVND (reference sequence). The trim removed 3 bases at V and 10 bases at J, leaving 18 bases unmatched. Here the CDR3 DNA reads TGTGCCAGTAGTATTGGGCGAGGACAGGTGCTAATCGATCCCCAGCATTTT. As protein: CASSIGRGQVLIDPQHF.

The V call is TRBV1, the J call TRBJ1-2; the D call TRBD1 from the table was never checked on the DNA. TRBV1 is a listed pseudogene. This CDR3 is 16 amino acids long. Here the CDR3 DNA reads TGCGCCAGCAGCCAAATGCCACGACAGGGAGTCGACGGCTACACCTTC. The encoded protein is CASSQMPRQGVDGYTF.

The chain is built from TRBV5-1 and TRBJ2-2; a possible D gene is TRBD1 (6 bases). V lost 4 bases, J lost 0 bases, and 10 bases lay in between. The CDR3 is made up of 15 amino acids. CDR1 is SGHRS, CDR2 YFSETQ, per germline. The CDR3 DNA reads TGCGCCAGCAGCCTATGGACAGCGAACACCGGGGAGCTGTTTTTT. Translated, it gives CASSLWTANTGELFF.

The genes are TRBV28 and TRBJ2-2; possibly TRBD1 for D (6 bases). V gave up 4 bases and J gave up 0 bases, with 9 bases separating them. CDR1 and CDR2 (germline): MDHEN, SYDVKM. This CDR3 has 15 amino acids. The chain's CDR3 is CASSSGATNTGELFF. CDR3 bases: TGTGCCAGCAGTTCAGGGGCAACGAACACCGGGGAGCTGTTTTTT.

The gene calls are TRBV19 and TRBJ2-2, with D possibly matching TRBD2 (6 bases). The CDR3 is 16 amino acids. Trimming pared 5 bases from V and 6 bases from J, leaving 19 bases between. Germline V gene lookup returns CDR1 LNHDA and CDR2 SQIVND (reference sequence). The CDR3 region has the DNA TGTGCCAGTAGTGGAGGGGTCGGGGATTGGGCCGGGGAGCTGTTTTTT. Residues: CASSGGVGDWAGELFF.

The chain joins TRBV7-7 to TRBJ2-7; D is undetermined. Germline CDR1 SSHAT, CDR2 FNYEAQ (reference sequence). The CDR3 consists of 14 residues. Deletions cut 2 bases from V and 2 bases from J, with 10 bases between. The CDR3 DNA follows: TGTGCCAGCAGCTTAATTCCTGAGGCCTACGAGCAGTACTTC. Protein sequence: CASSLIPEAYEQYF.

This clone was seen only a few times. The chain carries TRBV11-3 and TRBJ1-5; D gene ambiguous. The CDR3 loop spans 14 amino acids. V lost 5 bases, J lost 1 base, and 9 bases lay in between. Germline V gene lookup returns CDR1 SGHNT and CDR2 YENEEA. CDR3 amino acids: CASSVRGSNQPQHF. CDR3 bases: TGTGCCAGCAGCGTCAGAGGGAGCAATCAGCCCCAGCATTTT.

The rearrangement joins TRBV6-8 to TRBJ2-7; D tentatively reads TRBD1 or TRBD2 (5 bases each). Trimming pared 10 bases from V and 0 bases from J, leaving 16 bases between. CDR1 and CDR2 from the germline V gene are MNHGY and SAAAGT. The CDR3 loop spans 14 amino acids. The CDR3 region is CAIRSGRSSYEQYF. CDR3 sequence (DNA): TGTGCCATCAGGTCGGGACGGAGCTCCTACGAGCAGTACTTC.

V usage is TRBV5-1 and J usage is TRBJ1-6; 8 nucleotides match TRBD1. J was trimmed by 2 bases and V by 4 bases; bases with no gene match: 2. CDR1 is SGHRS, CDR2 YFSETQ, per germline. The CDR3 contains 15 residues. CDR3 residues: CASSPTGAYNSPLHF. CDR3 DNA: TGCGCCAGCAGCCCGACAGGGGCCTATAATTCACCCCTCCACTTT.

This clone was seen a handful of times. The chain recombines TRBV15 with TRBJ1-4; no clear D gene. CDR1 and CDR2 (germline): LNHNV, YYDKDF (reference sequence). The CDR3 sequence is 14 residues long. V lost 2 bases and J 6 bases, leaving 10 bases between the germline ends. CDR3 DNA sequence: TGTGCCACCAGCAGATCAGCTACTGATGAAAAACTGTTTTTT. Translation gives CATSRSATDEKLFF.

The chain's CDR3 is CASSGMSAHSGNTIYF. The CDR3 DNA sequence: TGTGCCAGCTCAGGGATGTCGGCGCACTCTGGAAACACCATATATTTT. V usage is TRBV18 and J usage is TRBJ1-3; D ambiguous. This CDR3 has 16 amino acids. Germline V gene lookup returns CDR1 KGHSH and CDR2 LQKENI. V lost 5 bases to trimming and J lost 0 bases, with 14 bases between them.

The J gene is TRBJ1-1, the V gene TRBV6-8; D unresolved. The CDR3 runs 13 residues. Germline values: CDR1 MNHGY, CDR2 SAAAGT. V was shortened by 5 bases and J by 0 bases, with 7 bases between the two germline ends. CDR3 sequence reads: CASSDQVNTEAFF. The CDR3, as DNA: TGTGCCAGCAGTGACCAAGTGAACACTGAAGCTTTCTTT.

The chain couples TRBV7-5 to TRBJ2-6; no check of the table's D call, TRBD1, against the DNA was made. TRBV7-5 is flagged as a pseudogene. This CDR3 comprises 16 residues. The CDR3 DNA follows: TGTGCCAGCAGCACACGGACAGGGGATGGGGCCAACGTCCTGACTTTC. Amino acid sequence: CASSTRTGDGANVLTF.

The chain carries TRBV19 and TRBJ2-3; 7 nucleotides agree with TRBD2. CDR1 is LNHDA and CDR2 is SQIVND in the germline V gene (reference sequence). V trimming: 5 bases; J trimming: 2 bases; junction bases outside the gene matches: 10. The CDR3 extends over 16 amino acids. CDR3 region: CASSPLGGGATDTQYF. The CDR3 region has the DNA TGTGCCAGTAGTCCCCTGGGCGGGGGAGCCACAGATACGCAGTATTTT.

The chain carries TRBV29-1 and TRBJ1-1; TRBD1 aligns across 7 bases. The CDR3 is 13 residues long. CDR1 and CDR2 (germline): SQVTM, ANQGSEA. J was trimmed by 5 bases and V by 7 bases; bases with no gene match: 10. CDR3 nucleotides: TGCAGCGCTACACCAGGGGGTGGGACTGAAGCTTTCTTT. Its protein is CSATPGGGTEAFF.

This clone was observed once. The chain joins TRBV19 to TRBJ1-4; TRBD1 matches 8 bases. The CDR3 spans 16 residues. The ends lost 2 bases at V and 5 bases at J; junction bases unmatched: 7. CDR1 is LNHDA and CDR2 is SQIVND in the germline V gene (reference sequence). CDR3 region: CASSISAGGSNEKLFF. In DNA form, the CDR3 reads TGTGCCAGTAGTATATCAGCAGGGGGCTCGAATGAAAAACTGTTTTTT.

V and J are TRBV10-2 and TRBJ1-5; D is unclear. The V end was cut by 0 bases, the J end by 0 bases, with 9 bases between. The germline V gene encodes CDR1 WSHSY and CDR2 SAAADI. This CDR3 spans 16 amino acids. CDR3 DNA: TGCGCCAGCAGTGAGTCCGGGCAGTATAGCAATCAGCCCCAGCATTTT. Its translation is CASSESGQYSNQPQHF.

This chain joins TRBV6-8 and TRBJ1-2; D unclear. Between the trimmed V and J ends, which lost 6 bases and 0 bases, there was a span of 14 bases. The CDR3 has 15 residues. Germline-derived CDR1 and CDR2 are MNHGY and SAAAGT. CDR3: CASSPRRLSNYGYTF. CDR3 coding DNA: TGTGCCAGCAGCCCACGGCGGCTCTCTAACTATGGCTACACCTTC.

DNA of the CDR3: TGTGCCAGCAGTTCCCGTACCAGCTATGGCTACACCTTC. Translated, it gives CASSSRTSYGYTF. This rearrangement joins TRBV6-8 to TRBJ1-2, with D hard to call. Trimming pared 4 bases from V and 4 bases from J, leaving 10 bases between. The CDR3 is 13 residues long. Germline V lookup: CDR1 MNHGY, CDR2 SAAAGT.

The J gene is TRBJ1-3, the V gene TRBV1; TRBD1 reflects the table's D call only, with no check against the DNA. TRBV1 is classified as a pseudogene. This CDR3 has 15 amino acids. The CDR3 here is CASSQATGAGNTIYF. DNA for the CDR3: TGCGCCAGCAGCCAAGCCACAGGGGCTGGAAACACCATATATTTT.

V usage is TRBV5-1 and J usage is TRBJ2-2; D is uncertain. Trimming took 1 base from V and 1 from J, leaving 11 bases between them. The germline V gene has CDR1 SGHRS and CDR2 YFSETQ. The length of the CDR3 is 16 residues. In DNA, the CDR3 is TGCGCCAGCAGCTTGTACGTGGATGGGAACACCGGGGAGCTGTTTTTT. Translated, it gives CASSLYVDGNTGELFF.

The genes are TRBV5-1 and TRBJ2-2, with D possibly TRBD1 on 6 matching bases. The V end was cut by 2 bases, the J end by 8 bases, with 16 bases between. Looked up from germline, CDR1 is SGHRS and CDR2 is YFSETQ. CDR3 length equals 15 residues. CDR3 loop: CASSFENRESGELFF. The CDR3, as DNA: TGCGCCAGCAGCTTCGAAAACAGGGAGTCTGGGGAGCTGTTTTTT. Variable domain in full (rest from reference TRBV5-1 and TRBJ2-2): KAGVTQTPRYLIKTRGQQVTLSCSPISGHRSVSWYQQTPGQGLQFLFEYFSETQRNKGNFPGRFSGRQFSNSRSEMNVSTLELGDSALYLCASSFENRESGELFFGEGSRLTVL.